Listed below are T cell receptor beta chains from one sample, sequenced in a study of shared clonotypes between healthy human individuals. Clones were sequenced by immunoSEQ multiplex PCR, and TCRdb holds only the in-frame ones, with some missing. The sample has roughly 680,000 clones; around 70% are singletons. Sequenced input: memory CD4+ T cells sorted from blood. The receptors were gathered from a woman younger than 45 in good health. Both conserved end residues are part of each CDR3. The D gene is left open where the match is weak. Clone size appears in some rows only: once, few, many, or a class for an expanded clone.

CDR3aa,CDR3nt,d_gene,v_gene,j_gene,abundance
CASSQGRTGGWEKLFF,TGCGCCAGCAGCCAAGGTCGGACAGGGGGATGGGAAAAACTGTTTTTT,TRBD1,TRBV4-1,TRBJ1-4,NA
CASSIRGNPGNTEAFF,TGCGCCAGCAGCATCCGGGGTAACCCAGGGAACACTGAAGCTTTCTTT,NA,TRBV5-1,TRBJ1-1,NA
CASSLSQTNTEAFF,TGTGCCAGCAGTTTATCACAGACGAACACTGAAGCTTTCTTT,NA,TRBV28,TRBJ1-1,NA
CAISGGAGGLSSYNEQFF,TGTGCCATCAGTGGGGGAGCGGGAGGTTTGAGCTCCTACAATGAGCAGTTCTTC,TRBD2,TRBV10-3,TRBJ2-1,NA
CASSVGGNMAYEQYF,TGTGCCAGCAGCGTAGGCGGGAATATGGCCTACGAGCAGTACTTC,NA,TRBV9,TRBJ2-7,NA
CASSPGGSYNEQFF,TGTGCCAGCAGCCCCGGGGGTTCCTACAATGAGCAGTTCTTC,NA,TRBV11-3,TRBJ2-1,NA
CSPKGQGQETQYF,TGCAGCCCAAAGGGACAGGGCCAAGAGACCCAGTACTTC,TRBD1,TRBV29-1,TRBJ2-5,NA
CASSLPIPGQTFRGGYTF,TGTGCCAGCAGCCTACCAATTCCGGGACAGACCTTCAGGGGTGGCTACACCTTC,TRBD1,TRBV28,TRBJ1-2,NA
CAISDSSGTDTQYF,TGTGCCATCAGTGATTCTAGCGGGACAGATACGCAGTATTTT,TRBD2,TRBV10-3,TRBJ2-3,NA
CASSSYRDSPHEQYF,TGTGCCAGCAGCTCGTACAGGGATTCACCGCACGAGCAGTACTTC,NA,TRBV11-2,TRBJ2-7,NA
CASSSQGWSPQHF,TGTGCCAGCAGTTCGCAGGGATGGTCGCCCCAGCATTTT,NA,TRBV6-5,TRBJ1-5,NA
CASRPTGTFNYGYTF,TGCGCCAGCAGGCCGACAGGGACGTTTAATTATGGCTACACCTTC,TRBD1,TRBV5-1,TRBJ1-2,once
CAWSDGVLSNQPQHF,TGTGCCTGGAGTGATGGAGTTCTTAGCAATCAGCCCCAGCATTTT,NA,TRBV30,TRBJ1-5,NA
CASSIGPLGGDTGELFF,TGTGCCAGTAGTATCGGGCCCCTCGGCGGGGACACCGGGGAGCTGTTTTTT,NA,TRBV19,TRBJ2-2,NA
CASSDRDRTYGEQYF,TGTGCCAGTAGTGACCGGGACAGGACCTACGGGGAGCAGTACTTC,TRBD1,TRBV19,TRBJ2-7,NA
CASSLGGTTQETQYF,TGCGCCAGCAGCTTGGGCGGGACCACTCAAGAGACCCAGTACTTC,NA,TRBV5-1,TRBJ2-5,NA
CASSPPSGDYNEQFF,TGTGCCAGCTCACCACCGTCAGGGGATTACAATGAGCAGTTCTTC,NA,TRBV18,TRBJ2-1,NA
CASSAGTGNEKLFF,TGTGCCAGCAGCGCGGGGACAGGGAATGAAAAACTGTTTTTT,TRBD1,TRBV6-5,TRBJ1-4,NA
CASSQEGGGSSYNEQFF,TGTGCCAGCAGCCAAGAAGGTGGCGGGAGCTCCTACAATGAGCAGTTCTTC,TRBD2,TRBV4-2,TRBJ2-1,NA
CASSSRVRDGEQYF,TGTGCCAGCAGCTCCAGGGTGCGGGACGGCGAGCAGTACTTC,NA,TRBV7-8,TRBJ2-7,NA
CASSESDSADGYTF,TGTGCCAGCAGTGAGTCCGACAGCGCTGATGGCTACACCTTC,NA,TRBV6-4,TRBJ1-2,few
CASSETSGSSDTQYF,TGTGCCAGCAGTGAGACTAGCGGGAGTTCGGATACGCAGTATTTT,TRBD2,TRBV6-1,TRBJ2-3,NA
CASSSGQPNEKLFF,TGTGCCAGCAGCTCCGGACAGCCTAATGAAAAACTGTTTTTT,NA,TRBV7-2,TRBJ1-4,NA
CASSGTGDSSYEQYF,TGCGCCAGCAGCGGGACAGGGGATAGCTCCTACGAGCAGTACTTC,TRBD1,TRBV5-1,TRBJ2-7,NA
CASSSGLAYNEQFF,TGCGCCAGCAGCTCGGGACTAGCTTACAATGAGCAGTTCTTC,TRBD2,TRBV5-1,TRBJ2-1,NA
CASSLVGGNTDTQYF,TGCGCCAGCAGCTTGGTTGGCGGGAACACAGATACGCAGTATTTT,NA,TRBV5-1,TRBJ2-3,NA
CASSRDRDYGYTF,TGTGCCAGCAGTCGGGACAGGGACTATGGCTACACCTTC,TRBD1,TRBV6-5,TRBJ1-2,few
CATSRDYGSSYNEQFF,TGTGCCACCAGCAGAGATTATGGAAGCTCCTACAATGAGCAGTTCTTC,NA,TRBV15,TRBJ2-1,NA
CASKDYNEQFF,TGTGCCAGCAAGGACTACAATGAGCAGTTCTTC,NA,TRBV28,TRBJ2-1,NA
CADTGELFF,TGTGCCGACACCGGGGAGCTGTTTTTT,NA,TRBV7-3,TRBJ2-2,once
CASSYPGLQTRTQYF,TGTGCCAGCAGCTATCCGGGACTCCAAACTCGGACCCAGTACTTC,NA,TRBV7-2,TRBJ2-5,NA